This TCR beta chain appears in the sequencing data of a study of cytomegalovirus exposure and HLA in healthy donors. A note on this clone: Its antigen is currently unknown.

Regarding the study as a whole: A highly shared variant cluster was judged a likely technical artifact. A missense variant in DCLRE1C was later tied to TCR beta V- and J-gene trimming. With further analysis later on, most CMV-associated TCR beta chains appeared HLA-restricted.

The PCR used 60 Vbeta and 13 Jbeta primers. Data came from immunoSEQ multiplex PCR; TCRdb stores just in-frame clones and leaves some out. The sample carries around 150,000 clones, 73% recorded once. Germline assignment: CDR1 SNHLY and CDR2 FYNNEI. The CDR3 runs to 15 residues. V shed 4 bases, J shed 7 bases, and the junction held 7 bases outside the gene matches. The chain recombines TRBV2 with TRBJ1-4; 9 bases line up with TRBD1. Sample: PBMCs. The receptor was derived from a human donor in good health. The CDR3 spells CASSALTGGTEKLFF. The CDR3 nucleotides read TGTGCCAGCAGTGCCCTGACAGGGGGGACTGAAAAACTGTTTTTT.